This TCR beta chain was observed in a study of neurological immune-mediated disorders. With 10-nucleotide random UMIs, 5'RACE was used to make the cDNA. TCRdb used MiXCR to reprocess the 5' RACE reads, holding one entry per CDR3 protein. Among about 53,000 distinct CDR3 sequences, approximately 17% were seen once, and the ten largest hold about 4.7%. Points from the study as a whole: In HTLV-1-associated myelopathy, TCR clonal expansion was greatest, whereas multiple sclerosis had the least, falling below healthy controls.

The germline gives CDR1 SGDLS, CDR2 YYNGEE. The CDR3 is 16 amino acids. Losses at the gene ends were 3 bases for V and 4 bases for J; bases not matched to a gene: 8. The sample holds many counts of this clonotype. What it binds is unknown. Sequencing was carried out using PBMCs. This receptor was identified in a man aged 55 to 69 in good health. V is TRBV9 and J is TRBJ2-2; 8 nucleotides match TRBD2. CDR3 DNA sequence: TGTGCCAGCAGCGCGACGGGAGGGTTTTCCACCGGGGAGCTGTTTTTT. It encodes CASSATGGFSTGELFF.